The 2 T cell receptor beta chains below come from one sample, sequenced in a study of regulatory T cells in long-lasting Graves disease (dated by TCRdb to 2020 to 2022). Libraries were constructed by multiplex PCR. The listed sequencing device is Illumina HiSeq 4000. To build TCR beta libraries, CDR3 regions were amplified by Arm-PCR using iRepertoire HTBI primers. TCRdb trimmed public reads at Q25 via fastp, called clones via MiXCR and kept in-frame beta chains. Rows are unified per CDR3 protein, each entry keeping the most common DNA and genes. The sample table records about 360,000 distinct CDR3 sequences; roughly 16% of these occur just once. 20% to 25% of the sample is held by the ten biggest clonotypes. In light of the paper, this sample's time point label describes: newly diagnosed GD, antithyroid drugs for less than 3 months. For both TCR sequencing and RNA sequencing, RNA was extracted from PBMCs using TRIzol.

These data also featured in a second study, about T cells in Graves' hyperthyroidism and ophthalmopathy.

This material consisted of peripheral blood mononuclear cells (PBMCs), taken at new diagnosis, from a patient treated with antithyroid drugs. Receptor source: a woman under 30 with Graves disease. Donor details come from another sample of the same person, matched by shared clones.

DNA for the CDR3: TGCAGTGCTAGTGCGGAAGATCAAGAGACCCAGTACTTC. The encoded protein is CSASAEDQETQYF. This chain connects TRBV20-1 to TRBJ2-5; D uncertain. The ends were cut back, 3 bases at V and 2 bases at J, with 10 bases in the middle. The germline V gene has CDR1 DFQATT and CDR2 SNEGSKA (reference sequence). There are 13 residues in the CDR3.

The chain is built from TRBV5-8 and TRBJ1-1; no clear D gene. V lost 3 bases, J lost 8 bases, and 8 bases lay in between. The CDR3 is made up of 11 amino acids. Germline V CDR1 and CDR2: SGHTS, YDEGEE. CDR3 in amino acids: CASSWVGEAFF. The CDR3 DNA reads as TGTGCCAGCAGCTGGGTGGGGGAAGCTTTCTTT. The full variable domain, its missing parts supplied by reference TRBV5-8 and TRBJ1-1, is EAGVTQSPTHLIKTRGQQATLRCSPISGHTSVYWYQQALGLGLQFLLWYDEGEERNRGNFPPRFSGRQFPNYSSELNVNALELEDSALYLCASSWVGEAFFGQGTRLTVV.